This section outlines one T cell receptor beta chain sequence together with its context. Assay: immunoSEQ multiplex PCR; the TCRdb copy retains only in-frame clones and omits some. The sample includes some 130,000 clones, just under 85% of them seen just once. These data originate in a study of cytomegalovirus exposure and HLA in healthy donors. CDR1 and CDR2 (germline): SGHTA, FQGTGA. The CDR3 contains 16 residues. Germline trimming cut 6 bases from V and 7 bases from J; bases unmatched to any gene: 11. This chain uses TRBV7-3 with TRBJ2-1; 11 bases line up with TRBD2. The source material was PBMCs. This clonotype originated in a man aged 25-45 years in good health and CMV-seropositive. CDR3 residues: CASSYHLAGGPNEQFF. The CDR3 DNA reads TGTGCCAGCAGTTACCATCTAGCGGGGGGTCCGAATGAGCAGTTCTTC.